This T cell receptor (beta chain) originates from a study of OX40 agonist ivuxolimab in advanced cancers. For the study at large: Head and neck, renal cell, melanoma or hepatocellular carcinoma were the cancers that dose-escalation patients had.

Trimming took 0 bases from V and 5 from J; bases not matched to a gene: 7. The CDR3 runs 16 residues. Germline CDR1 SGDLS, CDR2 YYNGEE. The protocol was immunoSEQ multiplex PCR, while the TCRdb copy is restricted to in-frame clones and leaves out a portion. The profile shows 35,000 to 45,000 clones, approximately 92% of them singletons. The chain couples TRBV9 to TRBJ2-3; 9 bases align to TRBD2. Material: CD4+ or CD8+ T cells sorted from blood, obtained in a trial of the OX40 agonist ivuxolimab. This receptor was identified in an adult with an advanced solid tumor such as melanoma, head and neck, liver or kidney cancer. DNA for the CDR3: TGTGCCAGCAGCGTAGATAGCGGGGGAGGTAGAGATACGCAGTATTTT. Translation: CASSVDSGGGRDTQYF.